What follows is one T cell receptor (beta chain) and its context. This clonotype was counted at least ten times. The clone's antigen remains unknown. No qualities accompany the bases; no much larger clone lies one base away. The sample comes from a study of regulatory T cells in long-lasting Graves disease (dated by TCRdb to the early 2020s). Context from the whole study: Persistent Graves' disease meant more than 5 years of antithyroid drug treatment with TSH receptor autoantibodies that stayed positive. The study took place in China and was registered as a clinical trial. Peripheral blood TCR sequencing and RNA sequencing compared persistent Graves' disease patients with newly diagnosed Graves' disease patients. On average, persistent Graves' disease patients in the clinical cohort had been on antithyroid drugs for about 10.3 years. A total of some 33 samples were covered by TCR sequencing, comprising approximately 13 persistent and about 20 newly diagnosed Graves' disease patients. Study-wide conclusions, independent of this receptor: Sequencing and analysis were restricted to the TCR beta chain. TRBV28, TRBJ1-2 and TRBJ2-5 were preferentially used in persistent disease, while TRBV20-1 and TRBJ2-1 were favored in newly diagnosed disease. The study examined only peripheral blood because the primary lesion, thyroid tissue, could not be accessed. Compared with newly diagnosed patients, persistent Graves' disease patients had lower TCR Shannon entropy and fewer highly expanded clones, which suggests clonal expansion. The authors noted that the small sample size was a limitation that may lower accuracy. Persistent patients shared more public clonotypes among themselves (around 3,000) than newly diagnosed patients did (about 970).

Libraries were made using multiplex PCR. The reads were generated on an Illumina HiSeq 4000. CDR3 regions were amplified by Arm-PCR with iRepertoire HTBI primers to construct TCR beta libraries. Gel purification was performed on PCR products prior to sequencing. The published analysis was carried out like this. A total of some 60 TRBV and some 15 TRBJ segments were identified across samples and were used for gene usage analysis of CDR3 amino acid clonotypes. COPE and FqMerger were used to merge the filtered high-quality paired reads into contigs. Contigs were aligned with BLAST to IMGT TRBV, TRBD and TRBJ reference genes, and CDR3 was defined per IMGT. Any clonotype with a frequency above 0.1% was counted as a highly expanded clone. Shannon entropy was used to measure repertoire diversity, and the Gini coefficient was used to measure V-J evenness. Clonotypes shared by more than one individual were considered public. TCRdb cleaned the public reads at Q25 with fastp, built clones with MiXCR and kept in-frame beta chains. Merged by CDR3 protein, the rows form single entries marked with the most common genes and DNA. The authors' filters were not applied to this entry. Across this sample there are around 430,000 distinct CDR3 sequences, with 22% seen only once. The ten top clones hold approximately 14% of the sample.

V and J are truncated by 2 bases and 5 bases respectively, leaving an intervening sequence of 6 bases. Based on the germline V gene (reference sequence), the CDR1 and CDR2 sequences are GTSNPN and SVGIG. There are 11 amino acids in the CDR3, from cysteine to phenylalanine inclusive. CDR3 DNA only is kept here, 33 bases in frame from base 1. In the paper's terms, the time point label means: persistent/refractory GD, antithyroid drugs over 5 years with positive TRAb. For both TCR sequencing and RNA sequencing, RNA was extracted from PBMCs in TRIzol. The diagnosis of Graves' disease was made according to American Thyroid Association guidelines. Patients for the study were recruited at an endocrinology department in Xi'an, China. Each patient gave approximately 10 milliliters of peripheral blood, collected in an EDTA anticoagulant tube. Ficoll Paque Plus density gradient separation was used to isolate PBMCs, and no further T cell sorting was done. RNA quality was checked with an Agilent 2100 Bioanalyzer and agarose gel, and concentration with a NanoDrop 2000.

The clonotype originates from a female donor with Graves disease. This sample comprised peripheral blood mononuclear cells (PBMCs), obtained when the disease was refractory, from a patient treated with antithyroid drugs. Recombination linked TRBV30 to TRBJ1-2; too little of a D gene remains to name it. The CDR3 reads as follows: CAWSKGYGYTF. The sequenced DNA: TGTGCCTGGAGTAAGGGATATGGCTACACCTTC.